This T cell receptor beta chain was sequenced for a study of T cell responses to AZD1222 COVID-19 vaccine. Study observations and caveats: Among spike-specific TCRs, nearly half reportedly target unmutated variant regions.

Details on this clone: The antigen remains unidentified.

Sequencing used immunoSEQ multiplex PCR; TCRdb keeps in-frame clones, though not all of them. The data contain about 120,000 clones, around 89% of them singletons. This CDR3 has 16 amino acids. Trimming removed 3 bases at V and 2 bases at J, with 17 bases between. Per germline, CDR1 MGHRA and CDR2 YSYEKL. The chain uses TRBV4-1 and TRBJ2-7, with D perhaps being TRBD1 or TRBD2 (5 bases each). The receptor was isolated from an adult in good health. The specimen was peripheral blood, collected on day 0 of MenACWY control vaccination. This CDR3 is CASSHVLGTQAYEQYF. The CDR3 DNA follows: TGCGCCAGCAGCCATGTTCTAGGGACCCAAGCCTACGAGCAGTACTTC.